The 28 T cell receptor beta chains given below trace back to one sample, sequenced in a study of technical replicates of blood from a handful of donors. Some clones are missing from TCRdb's copy, which holds only in-frame ones; the method was immunoSEQ multiplex PCR. The sample holds approximately 75,000 clones, about 97% seen once. The sequencing sample was made of T cells isolated from PBMCs. These receptors were obtained from a human donor in good health.

CDR3 region: CASSFLAPGELFF. CDR3 DNA sequence: TGTGCCAGCAGTTTTCTAGCCCCCGGGGAGCTGTTTTTT. J is TRBJ2-2 and V is TRBV27, with a weak D call TRBD2 (5 bases). Germline V lookup: CDR1 MNHEY, CDR2 SMNVEV (reference sequence). The germline V and J ends were trimmed by 3 bases and 6 bases, with 8 bases remaining between them. CDR3 length equals 13 residues.

The chain recombines TRBV5-5 with TRBJ1-1; a weak D match, TRBD1 (6 bases). Trimming cost V 4 bases and J 12 bases, with 22 bases left between them. CDR1 and CDR2 from the germline V gene are SGHKS and YYEKEE (reference sequence). The CDR3 is 14 amino acids. The CDR3 region has the DNA TGTGCCAGCAGCCAAGGTGACAGGAAATTGTTTACTTTCTTT. Translated: CASSQGDRKLFTFF.

The V gene is TRBV28, the J gene TRBJ1-1, with 7 positions matching TRBD1. Germline-derived CDR1 and CDR2 are MDHEN and SYDVKM. V lost 3 bases, J lost 10 bases, and 2 bases stayed unmatched. The CDR3 contains 11 residues. CDR3 coding DNA: TGTGCCAGCAGTTTGACAGGGCTAGCTTTCTTT. It specifies CASSLTGLAFF.

The rearrangement joins TRBV7-8 to TRBJ1-6; TRBD1 aligns across 10 bases. The V segment lost 5 bases and the J segment 9 bases; nucleotides outside the gene matches: 16. The CDR3 extends over 18 amino acids. Germline lookup yields CDR1 SGHVS and CDR2 FQNEAQ. The CDR3 region is CASSQAKEEWTGGSPLHF. Written as DNA, the CDR3 is TGTGCCAGCAGCCAAGCGAAGGAGGAGTGGACAGGGGGTTCACCCCTCCACTTT.

The genes are TRBV9 and TRBJ2-1; 10 nucleotides align to TRBD2. This CDR3 contains 15 residues. CDR1 and CDR2 from the germline V gene are SGDLS and YYNGEE. V dropped 3 bases and J dropped 7; count of bases not matched to a gene: 7. CDR3 in amino acids: CASSASGSQSNEQFF. The CDR3 DNA reads TGTGCCAGCAGCGCTAGCGGGAGTCAATCTAATGAGCAGTTCTTC.

The rearrangement links TRBV5-1 to TRBJ2-7, with TRBD2 matching over 13 bases. This CDR3 spans 15 amino acids. Germline V lookup: CDR1 SGHRS, CDR2 YFSETQ. J gave up 5 bases and V 4 bases, and 6 bases lay outside the gene matches. The CDR3 DNA follows: TGCGCCAGCAGCACCGGACTAGCGGGAGCTAACGAGCAGTACTTC. This encodes CASSTGLAGANEQYF.

The chain uses TRBV10-2 and TRBJ2-5; a weak D match, TRBD2 (6 bases). The CDR3 is 14 amino acids. CDR1 and CDR2 from the germline V gene are WSHSY and SAAADI. V was clipped by 4 bases and J by 0 bases, with 9 bases between them. In DNA, the CDR3 is TGCGCCAGCAGTGGGGGGGACGACCAAGAGACCCAGTACTTC. Amino acids: CASSGGDDQETQYF.

V usage is TRBV28 and J usage is TRBJ2-7; tentatively, D is TRBD1 (5 bases). V dropped 3 bases and J dropped 5 bases, with 14 bases sitting between them. CDR3 length: 14 residues. Germline assignment: CDR1 MDHEN and CDR2 SYDVKM. CDR3 sequence reads: CASSFGRDPHEQYF. CDR3 coding DNA: TGTGCCAGCAGTTTCGGCAGGGATCCCCACGAGCAGTACTTC.

The V call is TRBV10-2, the J call TRBJ2-5; tentatively, D is TRBD2 (5 bases). CDR1 WSHSY and CDR2 SAAADI come from the germline V gene. This CDR3 is built from 13 residues. Trimming left V 7 bases short and J 2 bases short, with 11 bases between. The CDR3 is CASTDGVQETQYF. CDR3 coding DNA: TGCGCCAGCACCGACGGGGTACAAGAGACCCAGTACTTC.

This clone was seen just once. The chain carries TRBV25-1 and TRBJ2-1, with D possibly matching TRBD2 (5 bases). Trimming stripped 7 bases from V and 5 bases from J, with 15 bases between. Germline V lookup: CDR1 MGHDK, CDR2 SYGVNS. This CDR3 has 14 amino acids. CDR3 region: CASKPRGYNNEQFF. CDR3 nucleotide sequence: TGTGCCAGCAAGCCTCGGGGTTACAACAATGAGCAGTTCTTC.

With respect to this clone: Mismatch with germline at one junction end may stem from a read error. The rearrangement joins TRBV6-5 to TRBJ2-1; D is unresolved. Looked up from germline, CDR1 is MNHEY and CDR2 is SVGAGI. The CDR3 consists of 12 residues. As DNA, the CDR3 is TGTGCCAGTAGTTACAGCGCCCATGAGCAGTTCTTC. Residues: CASSYSAHEQFF.

The chain joins TRBV5-4 to TRBJ1-1; 9 positions match TRBD1. With 0 bases clipped from V and 9 bases from J, the junction kept 3 bases outside the gene matches. CDR1 and CDR2 (germline): SGHNT, YYREEE (reference sequence). This CDR3 contains 13 residues. The CDR3 region is CASSLGGTGKAFF. CDR3 nucleotide sequence: TGTGCCAGCAGCTTGGGGGGGACAGGGAAAGCTTTCTTT.

J is TRBJ1-2 and V is TRBV29-1; maybe TRBD1 (5 bases). Germline V CDR1 and CDR2: SQVTM, ANQGSEA. The CDR3 sequence is 13 residues long. The V end lost 3 bases, the J end lost 8 bases, and 16 bases lay between the germline ends. CDR3: CSVDRPPGSGYTF. The CDR3 nucleotides are TGCAGCGTTGACCGCCCCCCAGGGTCAGGCTACACCTTC.

The chain's CDR3 is CASSEILAGDLTQYF. CDR3 nucleotide sequence: TGCGCCAGCAGTGAGATACTAGCGGGGGATCTGACCCAGTACTTC. The chain couples TRBV10-2 to TRBJ2-5, with 11 bases identical to TRBD2. Germline CDR1 WSHSY, CDR2 SAAADI. Germline trimming cut 2 bases from V and 7 bases from J; bases unmatched to any gene: 6. The CDR3 is 15 amino acids.

The genes are TRBV19 and TRBJ1-5; 8 bases line up with TRBD1. The CDR3 consists of 14 residues. Germline V gene sequence: CDR1 LNHDA, CDR2 SQIVND (reference sequence). Trimming removed 6 bases from V and 4 bases from J; junction bases left unmatched: 5. The CDR3 sequence is CASSIQGGNQPQHF. CDR3 DNA sequence: TGTGCCAGTAGCATACAGGGGGGTAATCAGCCCCAGCATTTT.

With regard to this clone: A junction boundary mismatches the germline segment, possibly from a read error. J is TRBJ1-2 and V is TRBV4-1; no clear D. CDR1 is MGHRA, CDR2 YSYEKL, per germline. This CDR3 spans 13 amino acids. For the CDR3, the DNA is TGCGCCAACAGCCAAGAACGCGGATATGGCTACACCTTC. Translating it yields CANSQERGYGYTF.

This clone showed up just once. The chain's CDR3 is CASSPPRGLGELFF. The CDR3 DNA is TGTGCCAGCTCACCACCGCGGGGCCTCGGGGAGCTGTTTTTT. The chain has TRBV18 and TRBJ2-2; D perhaps matches TRBD2 (6 bases). This CDR3 region has 14 residues. The V gene lost 0 bases and the J gene lost 7 bases, with 9 bases spanning the gap. In germline, CDR1 is KGHSH, CDR2 LQKENI.

This rearrangement joins TRBV6-1 to TRBJ1-2; maybe TRBD1 (5 bases). The germline V gene has CDR1 MNHNS and CDR2 SASEGT. V was pared by 7 bases and J by 8 bases, with 20 bases between. The CDR3 consists of 14 residues. As DNA, the CDR3 is TGTGCCAGCAAGTTCCCCGGGCAGGGTCGCGGCTACACCTTC. This gives the protein CASKFPGQGRGYTF.

The V call is TRBV7-8, the J call TRBJ1-1, with D unclear. Per the germline V gene, CDR1 is SGHVS and CDR2 is FQNEAQ. CDR3 length equals 15 residues. The V and J ends lost 6 bases and 0 bases respectively, with 14 bases between them. CDR3 in DNA: TGTGCCAGCAGTGCGCAGGTACACATGAACACTGAAGCTTTCTTT. Protein: CASSAQVHMNTEAFF.

This clone has only one observation. This chain links TRBV11-2 with TRBJ2-5, with D maybe TRBD2 (5 bases). CDR3 length equals 15 residues. Germline-derived CDR1 and CDR2 are SGHAT and FQNNGV. Trimming removed 1 base at V and 6 bases at J, with 15 bases between. CDR3 sequence (DNA): TGTGCCAGCAGCTTAGGTGCCGAGGGAACAAAGACCCAGTACTTC. It encodes CASSLGAEGTKTQYF.

The V gene is TRBV2, the J gene TRBJ2-7; TRBD1 agrees at 11 bases. Germline V gene data show CDR1 as SNHLY and CDR2 as FYNNEI. Losses at the gene ends were 8 bases for V and 1 base for J; bases not matched to a gene: 1. The CDR3 length is 13 residues. The CDR3 bases are TGTGCCAGCGGGGACAGGGGGTCCTACGAGCAGTACTTC. Translated: CASGDRGSYEQYF.

This clone appeared once. The rearrangement joins TRBV5-4 to TRBJ2-3, with 14 nucleotides matching TRBD2. The CDR3 consists of 16 residues. Trimming removed 4 bases from V and 4 bases from J; junction bases left unmatched: 5. Germline V gene sequence: CDR1 SGHNT, CDR2 YYREEE (reference sequence). This chain's CDR3 is CASSVLTSGGADTQYF. CDR3 in DNA: TGTGCCAGCAGCGTATTGACTAGCGGGGGGGCAGATACGCAGTATTTT.

V is TRBV28 and J is TRBJ2-3; D is perhaps TRBD2 (7 bases). This CDR3 region has 14 residues. The germline V and J ends were trimmed by 9 bases and 4 bases, with 17 bases remaining between them. The germline CDR1 and CDR2 sequences are MDHEN and SYDVKM. The CDR3 is CASRGGGTPDTQYF. As DNA, the CDR3 is TGTGCCAGTCGAGGGGGGGGCACCCCAGATACGCAGTATTTT.

This chain connects TRBV9 to TRBJ2-2, with TRBD1 identical over 9 bases. Germline trimming cut 3 bases from V and 3 bases from J; bases unmatched to any gene: 3. This CDR3 comprises 15 residues. Germline values: CDR1 SGDLS, CDR2 YYNGEE. Here the CDR3 DNA reads TGTGCCAGCAGCGCCTGGGACAGGGACACCGGGGAGCTGTTTTTT. Residues: CASSAWDRDTGELFF.

This chain links TRBV21-1 with TRBJ1-5; TRBD1 is taken as the D call from the table, unchecked against the DNA. TRBV21-1 is a recognized pseudogene. The CDR3 runs to 19 residues. The CDR3 here is CASTATVMPVTGSNQPQHF. The CDR3 DNA follows: TGTGCCAGCACCGCGACAGTAATGCCTGTAACTGGGAGCAATCAGCCCCAGCATTTT.

This chain joins TRBV4-1 and TRBJ1-1; D remains unclear. CDR1 and CDR2 from the germline V gene are MGHRA and YSYEKL. The CDR3 has 13 residues. The V end was cut by 1 base, the J end by 5 bases, with 8 bases between. Here the CDR3 DNA reads TGCGCCAGCAGCCAAGCGAAGAGAACTGAAGCTTTCTTT. This translates into CASSQAKRTEAFF.

The chain employs TRBV15 and TRBJ2-1, with 10 bases that match TRBD2. Looked up from germline, CDR1 is LNHNV and CDR2 is YYDKDF (reference sequence). V was pared by 1 base and J by 0 bases, with 3 bases of the junction left unmatched. The CDR3 runs 17 residues. The DNA for the CDR3 is TGTGCCACCAGCAGAGTGGCTAGCGGGAGCTCCTACAATGAGCAGTTCTTC. Amino acids: CATSRVASGSSYNEQFF.

The J gene is TRBJ2-4, the V gene TRBV5-1; D may be TRBD1 (6 bases). This CDR3 contains 14 residues. Deletions cut 4 bases from V and 6 bases from J, with 14 bases between. From germline, CDR1 is SGHRS and CDR2 YFSETQ. The CDR3 DNA follows: TGCGCCAGCAGCCAGAACAGGGCCGTAAACATTCAGTACTTC. Translated: CASSQNRAVNIQYF. The variable domain in full, completed from reference TRBV5-1 and TRBJ2-4, reads KAGVTQTPRYLIKTRGQQVTLSCSPISGHRSVSWYQQTPGQGLQFLFEYFSETQRNKGNFPGRFSGRQFSNSRSEMNVSTLELGDSALYLCASSQNRAVNIQYFGAGTRLSVL.